Listed below are T cell receptor beta chains from one sample, sequenced in a study of CD8 T cells in Susac syndrome. TCRdb itself ran the immunoSEQ multiplex PCR reads through MiXCR, one entry per CDR3 protein. Of 100,000 to 150,000 distinct CDR3 sequences in the sample, more than 90% were seen once. Material for sequencing was CD4+ T cells from PBMCs. The receptors derive from a human donor in good health. Both conserved end residues are part of each CDR3. The D gene is left open where the match is weak. A row's size may be missing; if present it is once, few, many or a size class.

d_gene: -; j_gene: TRBJ2-3; v_gene: TRBV12-3/TRBV12-4; abundance: -; CDR3aa: CASTSSLTQYF; CDR3nt: TGTGCCAGCACCTCTTCGCTGACGCAGTATTTT
d_gene: -; j_gene: TRBJ2-5; v_gene: TRBV24-1; abundance: -; CDR3aa: CATSDQSSTKETQYF; CDR3nt: TGTGCCACCAGTGACCAATCGTCGACTAAAGAGACCCAGTACTTC
d_gene: -; j_gene: TRBJ2-7; v_gene: TRBV28; abundance: once; CDR3aa: CASSSSGALYEQYF; CDR3nt: TGTGCCAGCAGTTCATCCGGGGCCCTCTACGAGCAGTACTTC
d_gene: -; j_gene: TRBJ1-4; v_gene: TRBV7-9; abundance: -; CDR3aa: CASSPAGGKLFF; CDR3nt: TGTGCCAGCAGCCCCGCGGGAGGAAAACTGTTTTTT
d_gene: TRBD2; j_gene: TRBJ2-2; v_gene: TRBV7-9; abundance: -; CDR3aa: CASSPSGPSGYTGELFF; CDR3nt: TGTGCCAGCAGCCCTAGTGGGCCTAGCGGATACACCGGGGAGCTGTTTTTT
d_gene: TRBD1; j_gene: TRBJ1-1; v_gene: TRBV6-6; abundance: -; CDR3aa: CASSSQGETEAFF; CDR3nt: TGTGCCAGCAGTTCCCAGGGGGAGACTGAAGCTTTCTTT
d_gene: -; j_gene: TRBJ1-1; v_gene: TRBV20-1; abundance: once; CDR3aa: CSARDAGRLGTEAFF; CDR3nt: TGCAGTGCTAGAGATGCGGGCAGGTTGGGCACTGAAGCTTTCTTT
d_gene: TRBD1; j_gene: TRBJ1-1; v_gene: TRBV20-1; abundance: -; CDR3aa: CSARQGDSEAFF; CDR3nt: TGCAGTGCTAGGCAGGGGGACAGTGAAGCTTTCTTT
d_gene: -; j_gene: TRBJ2-7; v_gene: TRBV20-1; abundance: -; CDR3aa: CSGRRATGHEQYF; CDR3nt: TGCAGTGGACGTAGGGCCACAGGGCACGAGCAGTACTTC
d_gene: -; j_gene: TRBJ2-5; v_gene: TRBV28; abundance: once; CDR3aa: CASRGVSETQYF; CDR3nt: TGTGCCTCCCGTGGGGTCTCAGAGACCCAGTACTTC
d_gene: -; j_gene: TRBJ2-7; v_gene: TRBV21-1; abundance: -; CDR3aa: CASSKDAGHIYEQYF; CDR3nt: TGTGCCAGCAGCAAAGATGCGGGACACATCTACGAGCAGTACTTC
d_gene: -; j_gene: TRBJ2-4; v_gene: TRBV2; abundance: -; CDR3aa: CASSVRRLAKNIQYF; CDR3nt: TGTGCCAGCAGTGTTCGGCGACTAGCCAAAAACATTCAGTACTTC
d_gene: -; j_gene: TRBJ1-1; v_gene: TRBV19; abundance: -; CDR3aa: CASKVGQSNTEVFF; CDR3nt: TGTGCCAGTAAAGTAGGTCAGAGCAACACTGAAGTTTTCTTT
d_gene: TRBD2; j_gene: TRBJ2-2; v_gene: TRBV5-1; abundance: -; CDR3aa: CASSSGGAINTGELFF; CDR3nt: TGCGCCAGCAGCTCCGGGGGGGCGATTAACACCGGGGAGCTGTTTTTT
d_gene: -; j_gene: TRBJ2-3; v_gene: TRBV6-1; abundance: -; CDR3aa: CASSEVAGPDTQYF; CDR3nt: TGTGCCAGCAGTGAAGTTGCAGGGCCAGATACGCAGTATTTT
d_gene: -; j_gene: TRBJ1-2; v_gene: TRBV23-1; abundance: -; CDR3aa: CASTTDGYTF; CDR3nt: TGCGCCAGCACGACGGATGGCTACACCTTC
d_gene: -; j_gene: TRBJ1-1; v_gene: TRBV7-6; abundance: -; CDR3aa: CASSLSSANTEAFF; CDR3nt: TGTGCCAGCAGCTTATCGTCAGCGAACACTGAAGCTTTCTTT
d_gene: TRBD1; j_gene: TRBJ2-6; v_gene: TRBV7-2; abundance: -; CDR3aa: CASSVSGTGTGANVLTF; CDR3nt: TGTGCCAGCAGCGTGTCCGGGACAGGGACTGGGGCCAACGTCCTGACTTTC
d_gene: -; j_gene: TRBJ2-7; v_gene: TRBV2; abundance: -; CDR3aa: CASSPDLLEQYF; CDR3nt: TGTGCCAGCAGTCCGGACCTCTTGGAGCAGTACTTC
d_gene: TRBD1; j_gene: TRBJ2-2; v_gene: TRBV5-1; abundance: -; CDR3aa: CASRAPGQGNTGELFF; CDR3nt: TGCGCCAGCAGGGCCCCGGGACAGGGGAACACCGGGGAGCTGTTTTTT
d_gene: -; j_gene: TRBJ2-7; v_gene: TRBV3-1; abundance: -; CDR3aa: CASSRTDYEQYF; CDR3nt: TGTGCCAGCAGCCGTACAGATTACGAGCAGTACTTC
d_gene: -; j_gene: TRBJ2-5; v_gene: TRBV5-1; abundance: -; CDR3aa: CASSLATGRKTQYF; CDR3nt: TGCGCCAGCAGCTTGGCCACGGGGCGGAAGACCCAGTACTTC
d_gene: -; j_gene: TRBJ2-7; v_gene: TRBV28; abundance: -; CDR3aa: CASSPPGVYEQYF; CDR3nt: TGTGCCAGCAGTCCCCCTGGGGTATACGAGCAGTACTTC
d_gene: -; j_gene: TRBJ2-7; v_gene: TRBV7-2; abundance: -; CDR3aa: CASSYRDGSYEQYF; CDR3nt: TGTGCCAGCAGCTACCGGGACGGATCCTACGAGCAGTACTTC
d_gene: TRBD2; j_gene: TRBJ2-1; v_gene: TRBV20-1; abundance: -; CDR3aa: CSARDRRLADNEQFF; CDR3nt: TGCAGTGCTAGAGATCGGAGACTAGCAGACAATGAGCAGTTCTTC
d_gene: TRBD2; j_gene: TRBJ2-6; v_gene: TRBV12-3/TRBV12-4; abundance: -; CDR3aa: CAIRGGAGANVLTF; CDR3nt: TGTGCCATCCGGGGGGGGGCTGGGGCCAACGTCCTGACTTTC
d_gene: TRBD1; j_gene: TRBJ2-4; v_gene: TRBV12-3/TRBV12-4; abundance: -; CDR3aa: CASSSGGLAKNIQYF; CDR3nt: TGTGCCAGCAGTTCAGGGGGCCTAGCCAAAAACATTCAGTACTTC
d_gene: -; j_gene: TRBJ2-2; v_gene: TRBV28; abundance: -; CDR3aa: CASRIGGRVTGELFF; CDR3nt: TGTGCCAGCAGGATAGGGGGAAGGGTCACCGGGGAGCTGTTTTTT
d_gene: TRBD2; j_gene: TRBJ2-7; v_gene: TRBV4-2; abundance: -; CDR3aa: CASSQGERDSYEQYF; CDR3nt: TGTGCCAGCAGCCAAGGGGAGCGGGACTCCTACGAGCAGTACTTC
d_gene: -; j_gene: TRBJ2-5; v_gene: TRBV3-1; abundance: -; CDR3aa: CASSQEFAKTQYF; CDR3nt: TGTGCCAGCAGCCAAGAATTTGCGAAGACCCAGTACTTC
d_gene: TRBD1; j_gene: TRBJ1-4; v_gene: TRBV7-2; abundance: -; CDR3aa: CASSIAGTVNEKLFF; CDR3nt: TGTGCCAGCAGCATAGCCGGGACAGTAAATGAAAAACTGTTTTTT
d_gene: -; j_gene: TRBJ2-1; v_gene: TRBV28; abundance: -; CDR3aa: CASRAYNEQFF; CDR3nt: TGTGCCAGCAGAGCCTACAATGAGCAGTTCTTC
d_gene: -; j_gene: TRBJ2-7; v_gene: TRBV29-1; abundance: -; CDR3aa: CSVVRQIGNEQYF; CDR3nt: TGCAGCGTCGTCAGACAGATCGGCAACGAGCAGTACTTC
d_gene: -; j_gene: TRBJ2-7; v_gene: TRBV21-1; abundance: -; CDR3aa: CASSKGNSKSSYEQYF; CDR3nt: TGTGCCAGCAGCAAAGGCAACAGTAAGTCCTCCTACGAGCAGTACTTC
d_gene: -; j_gene: TRBJ2-1; v_gene: TRBV27; abundance: -; CDR3aa: CASSPLGREQFF; CDR3nt: TGTGCCAGCAGTCCACTAGGCAGGGAGCAGTTCTTC
d_gene: -; j_gene: TRBJ1-2; v_gene: TRBV20-1; abundance: -; CDR3aa: CSARPRDGANYGYTF; CDR3nt: TGCAGTGCTAGACCACGGGACGGAGCTAACTATGGCTACACCTTC
d_gene: -; j_gene: TRBJ2-7; v_gene: TRBV19; abundance: -; CDR3aa: CASSIGGLSYEQYF; CDR3nt: TGTGCCAGTAGTATCGGGGGCCTCTCCTACGAGCAGTACTTC
d_gene: TRBD1; j_gene: TRBJ2-7; v_gene: TRBV12-3/TRBV12-4; abundance: -; CDR3aa: CASSVGQGLYEQYF; CDR3nt: TGTGCCAGCAGTGTGGGACAGGGTCTCTACGAGCAGTACTTC
d_gene: TRBD1; j_gene: TRBJ2-5; v_gene: TRBV19; abundance: -; CDR3aa: CASSLDRGTETQYF; CDR3nt: TGTGCCAGTAGCCTGGACAGGGGCACAGAGACCCAGTACTTC
d_gene: TRBD2; j_gene: TRBJ2-2; v_gene: TRBV29-1; abundance: once; CDR3aa: CSVQTLAGGRGELFF; CDR3nt: TGCAGCGTTCAAACGTTAGCGGGAGGGCGCGGGGAGCTGTTTTTT
d_gene: -; j_gene: TRBJ1-1; v_gene: TRBV6-5; abundance: -; CDR3aa: CASSYYGGTLNTEAFF; CDR3nt: TGTGCCAGCAGTTACTACGGGGGCACCCTGAACACTGAAGCTTTCTTT
d_gene: -; j_gene: TRBJ2-7; v_gene: TRBV10-3; abundance: -; CDR3aa: CAISGGFEDEQYF; CDR3nt: TGTGCCATCAGTGGCGGGTTTGAGGACGAGCAGTACTTC
d_gene: -; j_gene: TRBJ2-3; v_gene: TRBV20-1; abundance: -; CDR3aa: CSARDVARDTQYF; CDR3nt: TGCAGTGCTAGAGATGTGGCCCGGGATACGCAGTATTTT
d_gene: TRBD2; j_gene: TRBJ2-7; v_gene: TRBV7-9; abundance: -; CDR3aa: CASSKLAGDYEQYF; CDR3nt: TGTGCCAGCAGTAAACTAGCGGGAGACTACGAGCAGTACTTC
d_gene: -; j_gene: TRBJ2-3; v_gene: TRBV20-1; abundance: -; CDR3aa: CSAPIPTDTQYF; CDR3nt: TGCAGTGCTCCAATTCCCACAGATACGCAGTATTTT
d_gene: TRBD1; j_gene: TRBJ2-6; v_gene: TRBV20-1; abundance: -; CDR3aa: CSANQRTGKAGANVLTF; CDR3nt: TGCAGTGCCAACCAAAGGACAGGGAAGGCTGGGGCCAACGTCCTGACTTTC
d_gene: -; j_gene: TRBJ1-1; v_gene: TRBV30; abundance: -; CDR3aa: CAWRRGPQRGEAFF; CDR3nt: TGTGCCTGGAGAAGGGGCCCGCAGCGAGGTGAAGCTTTCTTT
d_gene: -; j_gene: TRBJ2-2; v_gene: TRBV19; abundance: -; CDR3aa: CASSVTVSGELFF; CDR3nt: TGTGCCAGTAGTGTGACTGTCAGCGGGGAGCTGTTTTTT
d_gene: TRBD2; j_gene: TRBJ2-5; v_gene: TRBV7-2; abundance: -; CDR3aa: CASSFSGRVPETQYF; CDR3nt: TGTGCCAGCAGCTTTAGCGGGAGGGTACCGGAGACCCAGTACTTC